This TCR beta chain was sequenced during a study of cytomegalovirus exposure and HLA in healthy donors (dated by TCRdb to about 2017). For the wider study: An earlier analysis of several hundred of the donors reported 250 to 300 Gb of sequence data and around 120 million unique TCR beta sequences obtained from some 200 million T cells. Roughly 320 gigabases of sequencing data and approximately 91 million unique TCR sequences made up an early release that covered 500 to 700 HLA-typed donors. Of the approximately 400 genotyped donors, approximately 80% fell in the genetic ancestry cluster associated with self-reported Caucasian donors. The study was designed to test whether signatures of past pathogen exposure could be identified by cataloging public T cell receptors. The T cell repertoires of several hundred subjects were profiled by immunosequencing and related to cytomegalovirus serostatus. A separate validation cohort of over 95 different subjects was used in addition to the roughly 700-subject first cohort. To predict cytomegalovirus infection status, the study combined high-throughput TCR immunosequencing, statistical association of individual TCRs with disease status, and machine learning. A later analysis re-analyzed previously published TCR beta repertoires from 550 to 700 donors and added high-resolution HLA genotyping to study TCR occurrence patterns. The later analysis used no new phenotypic data to find candidate immune exposures, relying instead on TCR beta sequences and their occurrence across donors. To decide whether each TCR beta V gene segment behaved as functional or pseudogenic, an earlier analysis of several hundred of the donors relied on high-throughput TCR beta sequencing. Donor age, sex, ethnicity and CMV serostatus were collected together with the repertoire data. A later genetic analysis used genome-wide SNP genotypes for about 60% of the roughly 670 donors, treating that subset as a discovery cohort. Every repertoire in the discovery cohort had been generated on one and the same sequencing platform. Class I and class II HLA loci were covered by the typing at four-digit resolution. The number of typed donors differed by locus: about 620-640 for A, B, C, DRB1 and DQB1; 522 for DQA1; roughly 600 for DPA1; and roughly 450 for DPB1. Roughly five DR-DQ haplotypes were treated as single units for association and clustering because of strong linkage in the cohort. Among some 410 genotyped donors of the cohort, an average of approximately 230,000 unique TCR beta nucleotide sequences were sequenced per donor, around 20% of them non-productive. Study-level results and caveats: A further reported finding was that TCR beta sequences accurately predicted the HLA-A and HLA-B alleles for most subjects in the first cohort. A later genetic analysis associated a missense DCLRE1C variant with V-gene and J-gene trimming of TCR beta chains, and an independent cohort replicated the association. It was suggested by the authors that the approach could potentially be generalized to other disease states and immunological phenotypes. Linkage disequilibrium might explain the correlated functional status among segregating V segments, but an unknown experimental factor could not be excluded. CMV serostatus was the only immune exposure information available for the cohort. The 87-base-pair reads could not distinguish some IMGT-functional V segments, including TRBV6-2 and TRBV6-3, so those segments were excluded. Because HLA typing was missing for some donors at each locus, association tests included only the typed subset. The study listed around 160 TCR beta chains as associated with cytomegalovirus. About 17 rarely observed V segments, including chromosome 9 orphons, were excluded from the earlier analysis of approximately 500 of the donors because counts were too low. While some public TCRs were present in many individuals, most TCR sequences turned up only very rarely across donors. At a false discovery rate of 0.05, a later analysis linked roughly 17,000 TCR beta sequences to specific HLA alleles. The cohort was sequenced for TCR beta chains only, and without alpha or paired-chain data the features that could be detected were limited. A group of highly shared sequence variants was considered likely to be a technical artifact of the sequencing pipeline. A later analysis reported that several top co-occurrence clusters appeared linked to parvovirus B19, influenza, CMV and Epstein-Barr virus. A later analysis found that HLA-associated TCR beta chains were more clonally expanded and had lower generation probabilities than equally common non-associated chains. A later analysis found that most CMV-associated TCR beta chains appeared HLA-restricted, with HLA associations seemingly driven largely by CMV exposure. In both the original and validation cohorts, the classifier was reported to diagnose cytomegalovirus status with high specificity and sensitivity. Presence/absence analyses assumed roughly uniform sequencing depth across donors, an assumption that may not hold. When HLA alleles, especially DR and DQ, strongly co-occurred, TCR associations were difficult to assign to individual alleles. In a later analysis, TCR association rates were found to vary across HLA loci, with the most associated TCRs seen for DRB1 alleles and the fewest for HLA-C alleles. Broadly in line with IMGT annotations, most TCR beta V segments showed up in productive rearrangements about 87% or about 30% of the time in an earlier analysis of under 700 of the donors. In vitro tests confirmed that a few of the cytomegalovirus-associated TCR beta chains recognize cytomegalovirus antigens. In a later genetic analysis, fewer N-insertions in productive TCRs were reported among donors in an Asian-associated ancestry cluster than the roughly 640-donor mean.

From the cysteine up to the phenylalanine, the CDR3 has a length of 11 residues. CDR3 DNA only is kept here, 33 bases in frame from base 1. The germline V gene (reference sequence) provides CDR1 DFQATT and CDR2 SNEGSKA. Germline trimming amounts to 6 bases on V and 12 bases on J, with 10 as the count of junction bases outside the gene matches. Comments on this clone: No cognate antigen has been identified for it. Per-base qualities were not stored, and no clone one base away is much larger.

In total, approximately 700 healthy bone marrow donors made up the cohort. Cohort members were all nominally healthy when sampled, although unrecorded immune exposures were likely present. The donor tested CMV seronegative and was one of the 352 seronegative cohort members. A peripheral blood sample was provided by each donor, and peripheral blood mononuclear cells were used for TCR beta sequencing. The Qiagen DNeasy Blood Extraction Kit was used to extract genomic DNA from the blood cell samples. The library came from the immunoSEQ multiplex PCR assay. The multiplex PCR relied on a mix of 60 forward primers for TCR Vbeta segments and 13 reverse primers for TCR Jbeta segments. A multiplex PCR assay on genomic DNA amplified the CDR3 region of rearranged TCR beta genes. On the Illumina HiSeq System, the amplified TCR beta libraries were sequenced as 87-base-pair reads. The authors' analysis ran thus. Across the 600 to 700 repertoires, a later analysis counted around 80 million unique TCR beta chains, around 11 million of which were shared by at least two donors. To remove PCR and sequencing errors, raw reads were error-corrected and collapsed into unique sequences using a nearest-neighbor algorithm that merged closely related sequences. CDR3 sequences were aligned to IMGT reference sequences to assign V, D and J gene segments. For a sequence to be retained, at least a six-nucleotide match to both a V gene segment and a J gene segment was required. A rearrangement counted as productive if the CDR3 had no stop codons and remained in frame with V and J, and every other rearrangement counted as non-productive. Following IMGT convention, CDR3 was defined as the stretch from the second conserved V-encoded cysteine to the conserved J-encoded phenylalanine. The earlier analysis of a few hundred of the donors excluded any sequence lacking an unambiguous match to a single V gene segment. In an earlier analysis of a few hundred of the donors, V segments were called functional above 56.7% productive rearrangements and were called segregating when the between-donor standard deviation exceeded 5%. A statistical classification framework was built for diagnosing cytomegalovirus status from the catalog of TCR beta chain sequences. In a later analysis, TCR nucleotide sequences were compared against IMGT/GENE-DB human TR gene sequences so that V and J genes could be assigned. A later analysis assigned CDR3 sequences and most-parsimonious VDJ recombination scenarios with the TCRdist pipeline. In a later analysis, every TCR beta chain was defined by the combination of its CDR3 amino acid sequence and its V-gene family, and reads without a unique V-gene family were dropped. To address suspected cross-contamination and a sequencing artifact, a later analysis removed a few hundred highly shared, low-generation-probability nucleotide sequences. In a later analysis, a clonal expansion index for each public chain was calculated from normalized within-repertoire ranks of inferred template counts. A later analysis computed generation probabilities with a VDJ recombination model fitted to out-of-frame rearrangements, and checked the results against IGoR. In a later analysis, hypergeometric tests were used to score TCR-TCR, TCR-HLA and TCR-CMV co-occurrence, with a repertoire-size bias correction applied to TCR pairs. In a later analysis, false discovery rates were estimated by permuting HLA or CMV assignments 20 times. A later analysis grouped co-occurring TCRs with DBSCAN, adding TCRdist sequence similarity when clustering within HLA-allele-positive subsets. For co-occurrence clustering, repertoires with fewer than 30,000 or more than 120,000 public chains were excluded, along with five or six repertoires with anomalous nucleotide sharing. TCRdb holds this immuneACCESS table with in-frame rearrangements only. Some clones are missing; in checked studies, unresolved V genes explain under half, and the rest has no known cause. That table furnishes V, J and clone size, whereas the DNA furnished D and trimming. A total of approximately 110,000 clones appear in this sample, roughly three quarters of them only once. Roughly 1.2% of the sample is taken by the ten largest.

Sequenced material: PBMCs. The rearranged segments are TRBV20-1 and TRBJ2-7, and TRBD1 aligns with 8 junction nucleotides. The sequence came from a man aged 40-50 years in good health and CMV-seronegative. This receptor has the CDR3 CSAGSGGAWYF. DNA sequence: TGCAGTGCCGGATCAGGGGGCGCTTGGTACTTC.